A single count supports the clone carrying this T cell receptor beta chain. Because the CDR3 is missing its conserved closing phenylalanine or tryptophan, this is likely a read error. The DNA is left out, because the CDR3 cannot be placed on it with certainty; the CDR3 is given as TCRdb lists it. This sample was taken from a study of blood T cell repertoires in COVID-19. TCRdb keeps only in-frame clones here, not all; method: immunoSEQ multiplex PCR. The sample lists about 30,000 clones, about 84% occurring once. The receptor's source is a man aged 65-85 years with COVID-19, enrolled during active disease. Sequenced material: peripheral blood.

CDR3 amino acids: CASSQEERGLLI. This sequence joins TRBV4-2 and TRBJ2-7; whether TRBD1, the table's D call, matches the DNA was not checked. The CDR3 contains 12 residues when both ends are counted. Germline V gene lookup returns CDR1 LGHNA and CDR2 YNFKEQ.